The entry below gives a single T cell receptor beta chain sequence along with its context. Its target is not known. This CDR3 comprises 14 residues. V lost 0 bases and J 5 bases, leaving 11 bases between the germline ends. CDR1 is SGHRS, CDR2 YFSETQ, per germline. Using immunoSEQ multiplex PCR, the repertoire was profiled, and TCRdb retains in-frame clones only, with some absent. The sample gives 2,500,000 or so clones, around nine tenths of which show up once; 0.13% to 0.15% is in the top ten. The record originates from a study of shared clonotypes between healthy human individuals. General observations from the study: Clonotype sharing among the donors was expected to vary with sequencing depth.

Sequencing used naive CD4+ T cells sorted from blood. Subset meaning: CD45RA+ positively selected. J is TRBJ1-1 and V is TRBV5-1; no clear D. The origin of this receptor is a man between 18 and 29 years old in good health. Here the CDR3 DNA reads TGCGCCAGCAGCTTGGAGTCCAAAGCGACTGAAGCTTTCTTT. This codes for CASSLESKATEAFF. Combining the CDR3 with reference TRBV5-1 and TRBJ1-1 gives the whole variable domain KAGVTQTPRYLIKTRGQQVTLSCSPISGHRSVSWYQQTPGQGLQFLFEYFSETQRNKGNFPGRFSGRQFSNSRSEMNVSTLELGDSALYLCASSLESKATEAFFGQGTRLTVV.